This T cell receptor (beta chain) was documented in a study of T cells in Graves' hyperthyroidism and ophthalmopathy. Study results and caveats: Ophthalmopathy stood apart from stable hyperthyroidism in a 13 V-J model. Within blood appeared most thyroid clonotypes that had expanded above 0.001.

TCR beta CDR3 regions were amplified from RNA transcripts. Initially, a first-round RT-PCR of the TCR CDR3 employed the HTBI primer set. Each CDR3 protein is one row after TCRdb ran MiXCR on the multiplex PCR reads. The data show under 350,000 distinct CDR3 sequences, about a sixth seen once. This CDR3 contains 16 residues. Germline V lookup: CDR1 MNHEY, CDR2 SVGEGT. V lost 2 bases and J lost 7, with 18 bases in between. Clinical symptoms, serum thyroxine, TRAb, thyroid ultrasound and orbital computed tomography informed diagnoses. This clonotype was observed a few times. The target antigen is unknown. The genes are TRBV6-2 or TRBV6-3 and TRBJ2-4; the D is unclear. This receptor was obtained from a woman aged 55-69 years with Graves' ophthalmopathy. What was sequenced was blood. The CDR3 nucleotides are TGTGCCAGCAGTTACGTGCCAGCCCCCCGGCGGAACATTCAGTACTTC. Its protein product is CASSYVPAPRRNIQYF.